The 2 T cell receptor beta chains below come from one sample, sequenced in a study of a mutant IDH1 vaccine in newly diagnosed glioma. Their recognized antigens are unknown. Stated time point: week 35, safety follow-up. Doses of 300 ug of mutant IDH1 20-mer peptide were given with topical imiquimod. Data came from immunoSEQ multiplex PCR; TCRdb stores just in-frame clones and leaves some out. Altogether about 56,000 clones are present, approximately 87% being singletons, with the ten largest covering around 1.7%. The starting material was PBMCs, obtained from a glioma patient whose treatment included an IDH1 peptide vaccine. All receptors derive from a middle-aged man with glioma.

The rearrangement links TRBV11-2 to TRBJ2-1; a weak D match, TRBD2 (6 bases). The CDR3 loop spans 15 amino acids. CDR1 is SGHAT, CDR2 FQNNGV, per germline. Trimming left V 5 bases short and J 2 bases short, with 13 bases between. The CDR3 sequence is CASSTAGGTYNEQFF. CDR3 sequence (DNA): TGTGCCAGCAGCACTGCCGGGGGAACCTACAATGAGCAGTTCTTC.

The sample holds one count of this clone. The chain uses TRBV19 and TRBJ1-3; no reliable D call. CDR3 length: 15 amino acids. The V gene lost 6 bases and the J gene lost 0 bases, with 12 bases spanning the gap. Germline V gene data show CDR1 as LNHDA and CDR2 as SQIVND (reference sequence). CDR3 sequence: CASSRLTNSGNTIYF. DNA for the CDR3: TGTGCCAGTAGCCGTTTAACGAACTCTGGAAACACCATATATTTT.